This TCR beta chain was profiled in a study of blood T cell repertoires in COVID-19 (dated by TCRdb to the early 2020s). Regarding the complete study: Collaborator samples came from the United States, Italy and Spain and covered acute and convalescent phases of COVID-19. Samples were obtained from the ongoing ImmuneRACE study (first 160 participants) and from about 1,300 subjects provided by 6 global collaborators. A de-identified subject ID, COVID-19 status, age in years and sex were almost always included in the sample metadata. Subjects who had been exposed to COVID-19, were actively infected with it, or had recovered from it provided the deeply sampled blood TCRbeta repertoires that made up the dataset. Where available, HLA class I and class II types were taken from metadata supplied by the sample provider and were not determined by assay-based typing. The repertoires were made available in a free public database intended to serve as a resource for research on the immune response to SARS-CoV-2. The prospective study material was composed of cDNA or gDNA derived from T cells, B-cell-depleted T cells, or PBMCs. Points the paper makes about the study in general: The amount of clinical and demographic metadata varied by source and participant and was provided uncurated.

Inclusive of the bounding cysteine and phenylalanine, the CDR3 is 15 residues long. Only the CDR3 DNA stays, 45 bases, in frame from base 1. The germline V and J ends show losses of 5 bases and 6 bases respectively, and no gene match explains 10 bases of the junction. CDR1 and CDR2 (SGHRS, YFSETQ) derive from the germline V gene. The immunoSEQ Assay, a bias-controlled multiplex PCR, was used to amplify TCRbeta CDR3 regions from genomic DNA. The source study handled its data this way. The number of nucleated cells in each sample was estimated by amplification of reference gene primers within the assay. To quantify the absolute abundance of each unique TCRbeta CDR3 rearrangement, sequence reads were collapsed and filtered. For each sample, productive Simpson clonality was calculated as the square root of Simpson's diversity index over productive rearrangements. The immuneACCESS repertoire file appears here via TCRdb, limited to in-frame rearrangements. These files lack a portion of the clones; in checked studies, under half of the deficit traces to unresolved V genes, and the cause of the others is not known. V and J calls plus clone size are reproduced from that table; the DNA served to infer D and trimming. Recorded for this sample are 150,000 or so clones; over 80% of them occurred a single time. Together, the top ten hold about 6.5% of the sample.

Regarding this clone: There is no known antigen for this receptor. The sample holds no much larger clone one base away, and base qualities are not on file.

The collaborating institutions used their own protocols to collect whole blood in K2EDTA tubes. For TCRbeta analysis, collaborators shipped samples as frozen whole blood, isolated PBMCs, or DNA extracted from either of those sample types. The sample consisted of peripheral blood. The chain was built from TRBV5-1 and TRBJ2-1; 8 junctional bases match TRBD1. This TCR derives from a man at least 80 years old with acute or convalescent COVID-19. The CDR3 region has the sequence CASRDGRGLGNEQFF. The nucleotide sequence reads as follows: TGCGCCAGCAGGGATGGCAGGGGGCTGGGCAATGAGCAGTTCTTC.